These 14 T cell receptor beta chains came from one sample sequenced in a study of shared clonotypes between healthy human individuals. Assay used: immunoSEQ multiplex PCR; TCRdb lists only in-frame clones, some missing. The data contain over 1.5 million clones, approximately 98% of them singletons. The source material was naive CD4+ T cells sorted from blood. The sample's subset: CD45RA+ positively selected. All receptors come from a man aged 25 to 40 in good health.

The rearrangement links TRBV14 to TRBJ1-1; no clear D. From germline, CDR1 is SGHDN and CDR2 FVKESK. V lost 0 bases to trimming and J lost 1 base, with 9 bases between them. This CDR3 region has 15 residues. CDR3 coding DNA: TGTGCCAGCAGCCAAGATCGGGGAGGGAACACTGAAGCTTTCTTT. This codes for CASSQDRGGNTEAFF.

Note on this clone: Within the sample, other DNA sequences also encode this same CDR3. V is TRBV20-1 and J is TRBJ2-7, with a possible D match to TRBD2 (6 bases). The V and J ends lost 3 bases and 3 bases respectively, with 6 bases between them. The V gene's germline CDR1 is DFQATT and CDR2 SNEGSKA (reference sequence). This CDR3 is built from 11 residues. CDR3 bases: TGCAGTGCTAGGGGGGGCTACGAGCAGTACTTC. It is translated as CSARGGYEQYF.

V usage is TRBV7-9 and J usage is TRBJ2-7; D might be TRBD2 (5 bases). The length of the CDR3 is 15 residues. V shed 5 bases and J shed 0 bases, with 14 bases lying between them. The germline CDR1 and CDR2 sequences are SEHNR and FQNEAQ (reference sequence). CDR3 residues: CASSLPPGSSYEQYF. CDR3 in DNA: TGTGCCAGCAGCCTCCCCCCGGGGAGCTCCTACGAGCAGTACTTC.

This chain joins TRBV5-4 and TRBJ1-1; 7 positions match TRBD1. The V gene's germline CDR1 is SGHNT and CDR2 YYREEE (reference sequence). This CDR3 comprises 14 residues. V was clipped by 1 base and J by 3 bases; unmatched bases: 3. CDR3 protein: CASSLNRGDTEAFF. DNA for the CDR3: TGTGCCAGCAGCTTGAACAGGGGAGACACTGAAGCTTTCTTT.

In its sample, this clone was seen once. This chain's CDR3 is CASSTQDSSYEQYF. The CDR3 DNA reads as TGTGCCAGCAGTACCCAGGACAGCTCCTACGAGCAGTACTTC. The rearrangement uses TRBV27 and TRBJ2-7; D is possibly TRBD1 (6 bases). The CDR3 contains 14 residues. Trimming cost V 5 bases and J 0 bases, with 11 bases left between them. In germline, CDR1 is MNHEY, CDR2 SMNVEV (reference sequence).

The chain joins TRBV19 to TRBJ2-7; 7 bases align to TRBD1. V shed 6 bases and J 3 bases; nucleotides not matched to a gene: 11. CDR3 length: 15 amino acids. Germline V gene lookup returns CDR1 LNHDA and CDR2 SQIVND (reference sequence). The CDR3 region is CASSPTGALGYEQYF. The CDR3 DNA reads as TGTGCCAGTAGCCCTACAGGGGCCTTGGGCTACGAGCAGTACTTC.

The rearrangement joins TRBV4-1 to TRBJ2-3, with D possibly matching TRBD1 (5 bases). CDR3 length: 15 residues. Trimming shortened V by 5 bases and J by 5 bases, and 17 bases separated the two germline ends. Germline CDR1 and CDR2: MGHRA and YSYEKL. The CDR3 loop is CASSDTPAGKDTQYF. The CDR3 DNA reads as TGCGCCAGCAGCGATACCCCGGCAGGGAAAGATACGCAGTATTTT.

The chain joins TRBV7-9 to TRBJ1-1, with TRBD1 as a possible D gene (5 bases). V gave up 5 bases and J gave up 3 bases, with 22 bases separating them. This CDR3 comprises 17 residues. CDR1 and CDR2 (germline): SEHNR, FQNEAQ (reference sequence). CDR3: CASSPLAYGGKDTEAFF. As DNA, the CDR3 is TGTGCCAGCAGCCCCCTCGCGTACGGGGGGAAGGACACTGAAGCTTTCTTT.

This chain joins TRBV15 and TRBJ1-2; tentative D call: TRBD1 (6 bases). The V gene lost 0 bases and the J gene lost 2 bases, with 19 bases spanning the gap. The length of the CDR3 is 18 residues. Germline values: CDR1 LNHNV, CDR2 YYDKDF (reference sequence). This chain's CDR3 is CATSRDRGTGLSNYGYTF. The CDR3, as DNA: TGTGCCACCAGCAGAGATCGGGGAACAGGGCTATCAAACTATGGCTACACCTTC.

This chain uses TRBV28 with TRBJ1-2; 7 positions match TRBD1. The CDR3 length is 14 residues. After removal of 7 bases from V and 2 bases from J, the junction contained 7 bases not matched to a gene. The V gene's germline CDR1 is MDHEN and CDR2 SYDVKM. CDR3 nucleotides: TGTGCCAGCAAAGAACAGGACAGGAACTATGGCTACACCTTC. This codes for CASKEQDRNYGYTF.

V is TRBV29-1 and J is TRBJ1-1; tentatively, D is TRBD1 (6 bases). The CDR3 runs 12 residues. With 7 bases removed from V and 1 base from J, the gap between germline ends came to 10 bases. The germline V gene has CDR1 SQVTM and CDR2 ANQGSEA. In nucleotides, the CDR3 is TGCAGCGGGAAACAGGGGAACACTGAAGCTTTCTTT. It yields the protein CSGKQGNTEAFF.

CDR3 bases: TGTGCCACCAGCAGAGATCTTGGGGTACCGGGGTACGAGCAGTACTTC. Translated, it gives CATSRDLGVPGYEQYF. J is TRBJ2-7 and V is TRBV15; possible D gene TRBD2, 5 bases. CDR1 is LNHNV, CDR2 YYDKDF, per germline (reference sequence). Trimming took 0 bases from V and 4 from J, leaving 16 bases between them. This CDR3 has 16 amino acids.

The V gene is TRBV7-8, the J gene TRBJ1-2; 8 bases match TRBD1. Unmatched junction bases numbered 3, after V lost 4 bases and J lost 5 bases. The CDR3 spans 13 residues. Per the germline V gene, CDR1 is SGHVS and CDR2 is FQNEAQ. The CDR3 spells CASSSDRGYGYTF. Written as DNA, the CDR3 is TGTGCCAGCAGCTCTGACAGGGGATATGGCTACACCTTC.

This chain connects TRBV7-6 to TRBJ1-5; D gene unclear. Germline-derived CDR1 and CDR2 are SGHVS and FNYEAQ. Between the trimmed V and J ends, which lost 0 bases and 0 bases, there was a span of 9 bases. The CDR3 contains 16 residues. The CDR3 DNA reads as TGTGCCAGCAGCTTAGCCGTCCGAGATAGCAATCAGCCCCAGCATTTT. Translated, it gives CASSLAVRDSNQPQHF.